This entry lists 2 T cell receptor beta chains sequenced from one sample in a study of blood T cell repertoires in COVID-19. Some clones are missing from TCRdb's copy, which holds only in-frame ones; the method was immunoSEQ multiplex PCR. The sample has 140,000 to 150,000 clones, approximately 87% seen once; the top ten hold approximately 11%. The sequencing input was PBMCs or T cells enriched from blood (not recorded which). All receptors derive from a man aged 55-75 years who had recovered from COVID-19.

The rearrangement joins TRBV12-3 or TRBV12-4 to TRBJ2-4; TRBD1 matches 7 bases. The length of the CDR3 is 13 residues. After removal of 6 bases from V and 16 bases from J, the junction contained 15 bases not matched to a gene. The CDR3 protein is CASSQQSGTDLYF. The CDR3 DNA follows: TGTGCCAGCAGCCAGCAATCCGGGACAGACTTATACTTC.

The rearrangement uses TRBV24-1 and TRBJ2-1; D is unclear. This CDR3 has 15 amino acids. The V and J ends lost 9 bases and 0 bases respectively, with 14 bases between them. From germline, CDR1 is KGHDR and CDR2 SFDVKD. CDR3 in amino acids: CATPLRYSSYNEQFF. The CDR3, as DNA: TGTGCCACCCCCTTACGCTATAGCTCCTACAATGAGCAGTTCTTC.